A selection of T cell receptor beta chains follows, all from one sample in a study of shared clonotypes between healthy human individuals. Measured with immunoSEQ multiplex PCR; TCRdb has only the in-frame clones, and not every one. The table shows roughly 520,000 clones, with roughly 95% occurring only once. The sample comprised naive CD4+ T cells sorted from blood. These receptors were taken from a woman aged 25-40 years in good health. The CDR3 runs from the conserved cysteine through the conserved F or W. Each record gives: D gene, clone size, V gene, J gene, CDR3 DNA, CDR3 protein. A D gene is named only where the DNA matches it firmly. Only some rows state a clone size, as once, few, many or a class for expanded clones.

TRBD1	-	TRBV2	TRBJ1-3	TGTGCCAGCAGTGGGCAGGGGGCCTCTGGAAACACCATATATTTT	CASSGQGASGNTIYF
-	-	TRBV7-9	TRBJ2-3	TGTGCCAGCAGGCCTTCCGGGGGCGGGCAGAAATCAGATACGCAGTATTTT	CASRPSGGGQKSDTQYF
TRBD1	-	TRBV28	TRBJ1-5	TGTGCCAGCAGTATCCATCCCGGGACAGGGAATCAGCCCCAGCATTTT	CASSIHPGTGNQPQHF
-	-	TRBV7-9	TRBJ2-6	TGTGCCAGCAGCTTAGGCTCGGGACAAGGAAACTCTGGGGCCAACGTCCTGACTTTC	CASSLGSGQGNSGANVLTF
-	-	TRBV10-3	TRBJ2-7	TGTGCCATCAGTGAGTCGGGAAGGGAGCAGTACTTC	CAISESGREQYF
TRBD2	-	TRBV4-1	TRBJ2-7	TGCGCCAGCAGCCACCCGGGAGGGCCGAGCTACGAGCAGTACTTC	CASSHPGGPSYEQYF
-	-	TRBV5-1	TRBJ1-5	TGCGCCAGCAGCTTCGAGGGGATGAACAATCAGCCCCAGCATTTT	CASSFEGMNNQPQHF
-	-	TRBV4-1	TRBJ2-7	TGCGCCAGCAGCCGCAACCCCGGGGTCTCCTACGAGCAGTACTTC	CASSRNPGVSYEQYF
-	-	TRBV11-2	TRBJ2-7	TGTGCCAGCAGCTTGGGTATCTACGAGCAGTACTTC	CASSLGIYEQYF
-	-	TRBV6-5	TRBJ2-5	TGTGCCAGCAGTTTTCTGGGAGAGACCCAGTACTTC	CASSFLGETQYF
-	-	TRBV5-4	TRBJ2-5	TGTGCCAGCAGCTTGCGGACAGAAGAGACCCAGTACTTC	CASSLRTEETQYF
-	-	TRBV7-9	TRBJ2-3	TGTGCCAGCAGCCTATCAGCAGCTAGCACAGATACGCAGTATTTT	CASSLSAASTDTQYF
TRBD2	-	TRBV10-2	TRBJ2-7	TGCGCCAGCAGTGACCCGGGACTAGCGTCCTCCTACGAGCAGTACTTC	CASSDPGLASSYEQYF
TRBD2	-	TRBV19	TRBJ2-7	TGTGCCAGTAGTCCGGCTAGCGGGAGGACCTTCTACGAGCAGTACTTC	CASSPASGRTFYEQYF
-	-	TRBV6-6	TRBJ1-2	TGTGCCAGCAGTTACGGGCAGACGAAGGGTGGCTACACCTTC	CASSYGQTKGGYTF
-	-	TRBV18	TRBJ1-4	TGTGCCAGCTCATCATCCGGGACGGGGAATGAAAAACTGTTTTTT	CASSSSGTGNEKLFF
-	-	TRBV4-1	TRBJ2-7	TGCGCCAGCAGCCAAGAATGGACCACCCGCGCCCAGGACGAGCAGTACTTC	CASSQEWTTRAQDEQYF
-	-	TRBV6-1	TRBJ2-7	TGTGCCAGCAGACCCCTCTCGGGGCAGTACTTC	CASRPLSGQYF
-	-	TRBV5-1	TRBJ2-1	TGCGCCAGCAGCTTGGGGACCTACAATGAGCAGTTCTTC	CASSLGTYNEQFF
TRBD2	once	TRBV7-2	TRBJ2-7	TGTGCCAGCAGCTTAGCTAGCGGGAACGGCGAGCAGTACTTC	CASSLASGNGEQYF
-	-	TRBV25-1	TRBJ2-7	TGTGCCAGCACGGCGGGTTACGAGCAGTACTTC	CASTAGYEQYF
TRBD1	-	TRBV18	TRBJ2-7	TGTGCCAGCTCCCCGGACAGGGATTACGAGCAGTACTTC	CASSPDRDYEQYF
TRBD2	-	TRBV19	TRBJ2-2	TGTGCCAGTAGAGCGGGAGCCAACACCGGGGAGCTGTTTTTT	CASRAGANTGELFF
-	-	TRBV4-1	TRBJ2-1	TGCGCCAGCAGGCAAGGAAGGGGGACCGGGTACAATGAGCAGTTCTTC	CASRQGRGTGYNEQFF
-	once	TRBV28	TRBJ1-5	TGTGCCAGCAGCCAGGGAGGGTCCAATCAGCCCCAGCATTTT	CASSQGGSNQPQHF
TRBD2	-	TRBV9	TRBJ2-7	TGTGCCAGCAGCGCAGGGACTAGCGGTTCGTACGAGCAGTACTTC	CASSAGTSGSYEQYF
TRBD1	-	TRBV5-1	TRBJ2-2	TGCGCCAGCAGCTTGGAAACAGGGGTCGGCACCGGGGAGCTGTTTTTT	CASSLETGVGTGELFF
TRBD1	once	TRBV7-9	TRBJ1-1	TGTGCCAGCAGCTTACCAGGGGGCTGGAACACTGAAGCTTTCTTT	CASSLPGGWNTEAFF
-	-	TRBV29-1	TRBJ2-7	TGCAGCGTTGTCCACCCTACAGGGTCCTACGAGCAGTACTTC	CSVVHPTGSYEQYF
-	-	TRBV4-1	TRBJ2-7	TGCGCCAGCAGCCAAGTAATCCCTAGCGAGCAGTACTTC	CASSQVIPSEQYF
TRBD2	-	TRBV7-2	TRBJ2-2	TGTGCCAGCAGCTTCATAAGTTCAGGGAGGGGACCCGGGGAGCTGTTTTTT	CASSFISSGRGPGELFF
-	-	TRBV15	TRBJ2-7	TGTGCCACCAGCAGTCATTCCTACGAGCAGTACTTC	CATSSHSYEQYF
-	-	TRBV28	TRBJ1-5	TGTGCCAGCAGCCCCCCCGGGGAGGCCAATCAGCCCCAGCATTTT	CASSPPGEANQPQHF
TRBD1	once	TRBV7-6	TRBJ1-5	TGTGCCAGCAGCCCATCCCGGGACAGGGATCAGCATTTT	CASSPSRDRDQHF
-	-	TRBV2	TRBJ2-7	TGTGCCAGCAGTGAAGTGGGGTCAGACGAGCAGTACTTC	CASSEVGSDEQYF
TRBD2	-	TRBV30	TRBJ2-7	TGTGCCTGGGGACTAGCGGCAACCTACGAGCAGTACTTC	CAWGLAATYEQYF
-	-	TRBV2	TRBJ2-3	TGTGCCAGCAGGAAATACGAACAGCTCTTTGTAGATACGCAGTATTTT	CASRKYEQLFVDTQYF
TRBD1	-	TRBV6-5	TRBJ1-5	TGTGCCAGCAGAGGAACAGGGGGATACCAGCCCCAGCATTTT	CASRGTGGYQPQHF
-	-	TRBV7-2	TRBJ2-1	TGTGCCAGCACCTCATACTCAGGGCCGAATGAGCAGTTCTTC	CASTSYSGPNEQFF
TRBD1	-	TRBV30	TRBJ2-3	TGTGCCTGGAGTGTAACAGGGGGCATCCCAGATACGCAGTATTTT	CAWSVTGGIPDTQYF
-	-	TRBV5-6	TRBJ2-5	TGTGCCAGCAGCGGCCGGTACCAAGAGACCCAGTACTTC	CASSGRYQETQYF
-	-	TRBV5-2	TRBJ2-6	TGTGCCAGCAACTCTATGAGTACACAAAGTCGGGCCAACGTCCTGACTTTC	CASNSMSTQSRANVLTF
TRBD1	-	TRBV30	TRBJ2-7	TGTGCCTGGAGTCGACAGGGGCGCGAGCAGTACTTC	CAWSRQGREQYF
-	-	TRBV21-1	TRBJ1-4	TGTGCCAGCAGCGGCCGTGATTGTGGCTCCGCTAATGAAAAACTGTTTTTT	CASSGRDCGSANEKLFF
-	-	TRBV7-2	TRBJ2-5	TGTGCCAGCAGCTTAATTGGGAGCGGGGAGACCCAGTACTTC	CASSLIGSGETQYF
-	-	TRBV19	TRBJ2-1	TGTGCCAGTGCCCACGGGGGATCCCACTACAATGAGCAGTTCTTC	CASAHGGSHYNEQFF
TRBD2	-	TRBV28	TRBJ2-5	TGTGCCAGCAGTTCGGGAGGGCCCACGGAGACCCAGTACTTC	CASSSGGPTETQYF
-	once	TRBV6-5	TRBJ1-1	TGTGCCAGCAGTTACTCTGGACGGGGGTCAGCTTTCTTT	CASSYSGRGSAFF
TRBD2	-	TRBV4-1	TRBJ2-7	TGCGCCAGCAGCCCCCGGGAGGAGTCCTACGAGCAGTACTTC	CASSPREESYEQYF